This entry concerns a single TCR beta chain. The sample comes from a study of T cell changes during pregnancy in multiple sclerosis. There are 15 residues in the CDR3. Germline lookup yields CDR1 MRHNA and CDR2 SNTAGT. V was pared by 2 bases and J by 2 bases, with 11 bases between. Measured with immunoSEQ multiplex PCR; TCRdb has only the in-frame clones, and not every one. The top ten hold approximately 1.6% of the sample, which has roughly 100,000 clones, around 92% seen once. The sequence was obtained from a female donor in good health, enrolled as a control in a pregnancy study. This chain links TRBV6-4 with TRBJ2-3, with D tentatively TRBD2 (7 bases). This material consisted of peripheral blood, taken after pregnancy. CDR3 nucleotides: TGTGCCAGCAGTGACCGGGGGGCCGCCACAGATACGCAGTATTTT. It encodes CASSDRGAATDTQYF.